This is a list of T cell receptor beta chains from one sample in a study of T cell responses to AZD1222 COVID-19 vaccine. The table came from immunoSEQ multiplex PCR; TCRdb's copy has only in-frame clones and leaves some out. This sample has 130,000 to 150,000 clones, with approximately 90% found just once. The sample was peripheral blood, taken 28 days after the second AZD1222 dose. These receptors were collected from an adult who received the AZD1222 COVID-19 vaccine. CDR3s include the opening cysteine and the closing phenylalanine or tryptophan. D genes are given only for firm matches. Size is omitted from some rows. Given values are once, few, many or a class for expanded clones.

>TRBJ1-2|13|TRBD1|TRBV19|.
TGTGCCAGTCAGGACAGGTCAGGAGATGGCTACACCTTC
CASQDRSGDGYTF
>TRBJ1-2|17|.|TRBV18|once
TGTGCCAGCTCACCACGGGACGGGGGAGACGAGAACTATGGCTACACCTTC
CASSPRDGGDENYGYTF
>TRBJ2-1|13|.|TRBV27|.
TGTGCCAGCAGTCTATCCCCCCACATCCTTCAGTTCTTC
CASSLSPHILQFF
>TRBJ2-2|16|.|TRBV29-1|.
TGCAGCGCCCGGAACAGGGCGGTGGCGAACACCGGGGAGCTGTTTTTT
CSARNRAVANTGELFF
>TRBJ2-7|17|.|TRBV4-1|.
TGCGCCAGCAGCCAAGACGGGGGGACAGGACCCCGTGACGAGCAGTACTTC
CASSQDGGTGPRDEQYF
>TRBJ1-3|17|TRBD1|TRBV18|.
TGTGCCAGCTCACCACGGTGGGGACAGGGGACTGGAAACACCATATATTTT
CASSPRWGQGTGNTIYF
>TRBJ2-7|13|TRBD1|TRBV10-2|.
TGCGCCAGCACGCGGGACAGGGGTTACGAGCAGTACTTC
CASTRDRGYEQYF
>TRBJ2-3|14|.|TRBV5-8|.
TGTGCCAGCAGCTTGCTAGGATCCACAGATACGCAGTATTTT
CASSLLGSTDTQYF
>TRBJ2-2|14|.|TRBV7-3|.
TGTGCCAGCTCCCTAGGGGCGGTCACCGGGGAGCTGTTTTTT
CASSLGAVTGELFF
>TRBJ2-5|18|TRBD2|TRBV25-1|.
TGTGCCAGCAGTGAATATCAAGGACTAGCGGGAGTATGGGAGACCCAGTACTTC
CASSEYQGLAGVWETQYF
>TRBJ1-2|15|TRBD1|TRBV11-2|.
TGTGCCAGCAGCTTAGGTCGGACAGGGAACTATGGCTACACCTTC
CASSLGRTGNYGYTF
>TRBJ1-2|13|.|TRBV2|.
TGTGCCAGCAGTCCCGCGGGTGGCTATGGCTACACCTTC
CASSPAGGYGYTF
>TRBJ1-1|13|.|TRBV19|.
TGTGCCAGTAGTATGGGCAAGAGGACTGAAGCTTTCTTT
CASSMGKRTEAFF
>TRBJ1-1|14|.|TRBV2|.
TGTGCCAGCAGTGATACAGGGATGAACACTGAAGCTTTCTTT
CASSDTGMNTEAFF
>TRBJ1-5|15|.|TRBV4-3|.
TGCGCCAGCAGCCAAGAGAGGACTAGCAATCAGCCCCAGCATTTT
CASSQERTSNQPQHF
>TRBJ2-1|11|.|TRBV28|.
TGTGCCAGCAGTTTGGTCGATGAGCAGTTCTTC
CASSLVDEQFF
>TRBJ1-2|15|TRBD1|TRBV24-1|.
TGTGCCACCAGTGATTTGGGGACAGGGACCAATGGCTACACCTTC
CATSDLGTGTNGYTF
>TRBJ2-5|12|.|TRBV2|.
TGTGCCAGTCTTCGCCCTCTGGAGACCCAGTACTTC
CASLRPLETQYF
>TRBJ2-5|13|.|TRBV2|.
TGTGCCAGCAGTGAAGAACTCATAGAGACCCAGTACTTC
CASSEELIETQYF
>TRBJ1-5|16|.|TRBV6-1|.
TGTGCCAGCAGTGAAGGGGGGGTCTTGGGCAATCAGCCCCAGCATTTT
CASSEGGVLGNQPQHF
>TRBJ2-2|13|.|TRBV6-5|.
TGTGCCAGCGTCAACGTGAACACCGGGGAGCTGTTTTTT
CASVNVNTGELFF
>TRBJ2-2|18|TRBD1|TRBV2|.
TGTGCCAGCAGAGCTACCCGGCGGGGACAGGGAGGTACCGGGGAGCTGTTTTTT
CASRATRRGQGGTGELFF
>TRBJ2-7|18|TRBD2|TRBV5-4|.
TGTGCCAGCAGCTCGGGTGTATCTAGCGGGGCCCTCTCCTACGAGCAGTACTTC
CASSSGVSSGALSYEQYF
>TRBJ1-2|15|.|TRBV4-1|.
TGCGCCAGCAGCCATTGGGGTCAGGGTAAATATGGCTACACCTTC
CASSHWGQGKYGYTF
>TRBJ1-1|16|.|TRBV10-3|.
TGTGCCATCAGTGAGTTAGAACCGGTGACCCACACGGAAGCTTTCTTT
CAISELEPVTHTEAFF
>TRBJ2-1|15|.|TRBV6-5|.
TGTGCCAGCACTAAAGGGGGGGGTTACGACAATGAGCAGTTCTTC
CASTKGGGYDNEQFF
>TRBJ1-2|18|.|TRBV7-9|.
TGTGCCAGCAGCCCGGGGGTCCCTTACGACCTCGACAACTATGGCTACACCTTC
CASSPGVPYDLDNYGYTF
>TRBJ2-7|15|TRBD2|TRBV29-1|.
TGCAGCGTTGATAGAGGACTAGCGGGAGAGGGCGAGCAGTACTTC
CSVDRGLAGEGEQYF
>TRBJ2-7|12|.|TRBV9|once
TGTGCCAGCAGCGGTGAGGGCTACGAGCAGTACTTC
CASSGEGYEQYF
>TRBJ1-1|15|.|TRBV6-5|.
TGTGCCAGCAGTCCTATGGGTCCCGTCAACACTGAAGCTTTCTTT
CASSPMGPVNTEAFF
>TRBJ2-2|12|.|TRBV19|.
TGTGCCCTCATGCAGCGGCCCGGGGAGCTGTTTTTT
CALMQRPGELFF
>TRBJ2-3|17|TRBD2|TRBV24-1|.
TGTGCCACCAGTGATTTGCAGTCTAGCGGGTCCACAGATACGCAGTATTTT
CATSDLQSSGSTDTQYF
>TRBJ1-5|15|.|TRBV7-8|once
TGTGCCAGCAGCTTAGCGGGGCCAAGGGCTCAGCCCCAGCATTTT
CASSLAGPRAQPQHF
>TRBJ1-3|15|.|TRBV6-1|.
TGTGCCAGCAGTGATCAGGGTTTGGGAGGAAACACCATATATTTT
CASSDQGLGGNTIYF
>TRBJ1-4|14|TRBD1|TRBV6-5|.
TGTGCCAGCAGTTATGACAGGGGAGGAGAAAAACTGTTTTTT
CASSYDRGGEKLFF
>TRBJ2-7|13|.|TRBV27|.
TGTGCCAGCAGTTTATCGGGTGAAAACGAGCAGTACTTC
CASSLSGENEQYF
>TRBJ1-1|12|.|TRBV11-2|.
TGTGCCAGCAGCCCGTCGAGGGCTGAAGCTTTCTTT
CASSPSRAEAFF
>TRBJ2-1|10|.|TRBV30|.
TGTGCCTGGAGTGGGACTACAAAGTTCTTC
CAWSGTTKFF
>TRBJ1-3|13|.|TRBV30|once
TGTGCCTGGACCGTTAACTCTGGAAACACCATATATTTT
CAWTVNSGNTIYF
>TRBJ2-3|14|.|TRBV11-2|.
TGTGCCAGCAGCTTATCTATTAGAGGGGATACGCAGTATTTT
CASSLSIRGDTQYF
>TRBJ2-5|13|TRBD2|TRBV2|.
TGTGCCAGCTCTGAGGGTAGCGGGATATTAAAGTACTTC
CASSEGSGILKYF
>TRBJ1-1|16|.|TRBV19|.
TGTGCCAGTACCATCGTTAGTGCGACAGGAAACACTGAAGCTTTCTTT
CASTIVSATGNTEAFF
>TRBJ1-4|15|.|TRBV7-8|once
TGTGCCAGCAGCTTACAGGCCCTCGGGGGTGAAAAACTGTTTTTT
CASSLQALGGEKLFF
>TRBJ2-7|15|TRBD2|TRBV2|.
TGTGCCAGCAGTGCTAGCGGCCACACCTCCTACGAGCAGTACTTC
CASSASGHTSYEQYF